The 4 T cell receptor beta chains below were found in one sample sequenced in a study of OX40 agonist ivuxolimab in advanced cancers. This table comes from immunoSEQ multiplex PCR, and its TCRdb copy is limited to in-frame clones, with some not included. The table shows 12,000 or so clones, with roughly 71% occurring only once. The specimen comprised CD4+ or CD8+ T cells sorted from blood, sampled in a trial of the OX40 agonist ivuxolimab. All receptors come from an adult with an advanced solid tumor such as melanoma, head and neck, liver or kidney cancer.

This clone came up a few times. CDR3 nucleotides: TGTGCCAGCAGTTTGGCCCTGAACACTGAAGCTTTCTTT. Its protein is CASSLALNTEAFF. The rearrangement uses TRBV27 and TRBJ1-1; D is ambiguous. This CDR3 has 13 residues. Trimming left V 3 bases short and J 0 bases short, with 5 bases between. Germline loops: CDR1 MNHEY, CDR2 SMNVEV (reference sequence).

The V call is TRBV5-1, the J call TRBJ1-1; D is undetermined. The germline gives CDR1 SGHRS, CDR2 YFSETQ. The V gene lost 4 bases and the J gene lost 1 base, with 11 bases spanning the gap. The CDR3 extends over 14 amino acids. The CDR3 nucleotides are TGCGCCAGCAGCGAGGGCGGCAAGAACACTGAAGCTTTCTTT. This sequence encodes CASSEGGKNTEAFF.

The chain carries TRBV28 and TRBJ2-1; D ambiguous. CDR1 is MDHEN and CDR2 is SYDVKM in the germline V gene. Trimming took off 5 bases at V and 8 bases at J, with 10 bases between the two ends. CDR3 length: 12 amino acids. The CDR3 sequence is CASSLDSDEQFF. CDR3 sequence (DNA): TGTGCCAGCAGTCTCGACTCGGATGAGCAGTTCTTC.

The chain uses TRBV28 and TRBJ2-7; D unresolved. CDR1 and CDR2 (germline): MDHEN, SYDVKM. The ends were cut back, 4 bases at V and 3 bases at J, with 7 bases in the middle. The CDR3 covers 12 residues. CDR3 in DNA: TGTGCCAGCAGTTGGGCCCTCTACGAGCAGTACTTC. The encoded protein is CASSWALYEQYF.